A single sample gave rise to the 32 T cell receptor beta chains below, sequenced in a study of T cell clonotyping in hematopoietic cell transplantation. Clones were read by immunoSEQ multiplex PCR, and TCRdb kept only the in-frame ones, dropping some. The sample records 17,000 or so clones, roughly 90% being singletons. The sequencing sample was made of peripheral blood mononuclear cells. The receptors here all came from a man between 50 and 59 years old in good health. Some clones in this sample may be carry-over from other donors' samples.

The J gene is TRBJ2-7, the V gene TRBV25-1; tentatively, D is TRBD2 (6 bases). V lost 3 bases and J 3 bases, leaving 15 bases between the germline ends. The CDR3 consists of 15 residues. Germline V gene data show CDR1 as MGHDK and CDR2 as SYGVNS. Here the CDR3 DNA reads TGTGCCAGCAGTGACGGGGGTAACCCTGTCTACGAGCAGTACTTC. As protein: CASSDGGNPVYEQYF.

The V and J genes are TRBV19 and TRBJ2-7; D is possibly TRBD2 (5 bases). Germline CDR1 reads LNHDA; CDR2 reads SQIVND (reference sequence). The CDR3 is 14 amino acids. Trimming cost V 3 bases and J 0 bases, with 9 bases left between them. The CDR3 DNA reads as TGTGCCAGTAGTATGGGCAGCGGCTCCTACGAGCAGTACTTC. As protein: CASSMGSGSYEQYF.

This CDR3 is CASSQYRSRDYGYTF. CDR3 DNA sequence: TGTGCCAGCAGCCAATATCGGTCAAGGGACTATGGCTACACCTTC. The chain couples TRBV14 to TRBJ1-2; D ambiguous. The CDR3 sequence is 15 residues long. CDR1 and CDR2 (germline): SGHDN, FVKESK. V gave up 2 bases and J gave up 3 bases, with 13 bases separating them.

The chain joins TRBV28 to TRBJ1-6; the match to TRBD1 covers 10 bases. The CDR3 is 17 amino acids. The V gene end was trimmed by 6 bases and the J gene end by 0 bases; junction bases not matched to a gene: 5. Germline CDR1 is MDHEN and CDR2 is SYDVKM. CDR3 region: CASSTRDRGSYNSPLHF. CDR3 in DNA: TGTGCCAGCAGCACCCGGGACAGGGGCTCCTATAATTCACCCCTCCACTTT. Using reference TRBV28 and TRBJ1-6 for the parts outside the CDR3, the full variable domain is DVKVTQSSRYLVKRTGEKVFLECVQDMDHENMFWYRQDPGLGLRLIYFSYDVKMKEKGDIPEGYSVSREKKERFSLILESASTNQTSMYLCASSTRDRGSYNSPLHFGNGTRLTVT.

The rearrangement joins TRBV28 to TRBJ2-5; 15 nucleotides align to TRBD2. The V gene end was trimmed by 6 bases and the J gene end by 2 bases; junction bases not matched to a gene: 4. CDR1 is MDHEN and CDR2 is SYDVKM in the germline V gene. CDR3 length equals 16 residues. CDR3 protein: CASSPGTSGGQETQYF. In nucleotides, the CDR3 is TGTGCCAGCAGCCCAGGGACTAGCGGGGGGCAAGAGACCCAGTACTTC.

This chain uses TRBV6-5 with TRBJ2-1; D may be TRBD2 (5 bases). V lost 0 bases to trimming and J lost 9 bases, with 12 bases between them. The CDR3 extends over 14 amino acids. Germline lookup yields CDR1 MNHEY and CDR2 SVGAGI. The CDR3 loop reads CASSYSMEDAEQFF. In DNA, the CDR3 is TGTGCCAGCAGTTACTCGATGGAGGATGCTGAGCAGTTCTTC.

This clone was observed once. This chain links TRBV10-3 with TRBJ2-5, with 9 bases that match TRBD2. The CDR3 contains 17 residues. V was pared by 0 bases and J by 1 base, with 6 bases of the junction left unmatched. CDR1 and CDR2 from the germline V gene are ENHRY and SYGVKD. CDR3 amino acids: CAISESPSGATQETQYF. In DNA form, the CDR3 reads TGTGCCATCAGTGAGTCCCCTAGCGGGGCCACCCAAGAGACCCAGTACTTC.

This chain joins TRBV12-5 and TRBJ2-1; TRBD2 matches at 10 bases. Trimming took 6 bases from V and 5 from J; bases not matched to a gene: 7. The CDR3 has 15 residues. Germline CDR1 and CDR2: LGHNT and FRNRAP. The CDR3 nucleotides read TGTGCTAGTGGAACCGGGACTAGCGAGAACAATGAGCAGTTCTTC. Encoded protein: CASGTGTSENNEQFF.

The gene calls are TRBV5-6 and TRBJ1-4; D uncertain. V was pared by 4 bases and J by 5 bases, with 15 bases between. Per germline, CDR1 SGHDT and CDR2 YYEEEE. The CDR3 spans 15 residues. This CDR3 is CASSPVNSGNEKLFF. DNA of the CDR3: TGTGCCAGCAGCCCCGTGAACAGCGGGAATGAAAAACTGTTTTTT.

The CDR3 nucleotides read TGTGCCTGGAGTGTATACGGGACCCGCCCTGGCTACACCTTC. Its translation is CAWSVYGTRPGYTF. V is TRBV30 and J is TRBJ1-2; tentative D call: TRBD1 (5 bases). This CDR3 has 14 residues. V lost 0 bases, J lost 7 bases, and 15 bases lay in between. The germline V gene encodes CDR1 GTSNPN and CDR2 SVGIG (reference sequence).

This clone was counted only a few times. The chain recombines TRBV6-5 with TRBJ1-6, with a weak D call TRBD1 (5 bases). Trimming left V 7 bases short and J 12 bases short, with 19 bases between. The CDR3 covers 14 residues. CDR1 MNHEY and CDR2 SVGAGI come from the germline V gene. The CDR3 DNA sequence: TGTGCCAGCACCCCTGGGGCGACTGGTAGACCCCTCCACTTT. The encoded protein is CASTPGATGRPLHF.

This clone has just one count. V usage is TRBV30 and J usage is TRBJ2-1; 12 nucleotides match TRBD2. CDR3 size: 17 residues. Germline V CDR1 and CDR2: GTSNPN, SVGIG (reference sequence). V gave up 1 base and J gave up 3 bases; unmatched junction bases: 7. This CDR3 is CAWSDRLAGALYNEQFF. In nucleotides, the CDR3 is TGTGCCTGGAGTGACCGACTAGCGGGGGCCCTCTACAATGAGCAGTTCTTC.

The rearrangement links TRBV5-8 to TRBJ2-7; no clear D gene. CDR1 and CDR2 (germline): SGHTS, YDEGEE. The CDR3 covers 14 residues. V was shortened by 0 bases and J by 2 bases, with 9 bases between the two germline ends. The CDR3 spells CASSLGDVAYEQYF. CDR3 nucleotide sequence: TGTGCCAGCAGCTTGGGGGATGTGGCCTACGAGCAGTACTTC.

This clone was found a few times. The chain recombines TRBV6-5 with TRBJ1-5; D may be TRBD1 (6 bases). This CDR3 has 15 residues. V was clipped by 5 bases and J by 0 bases, with 11 bases between them. The V gene's germline CDR1 is MNHEY and CDR2 SVGAGI. Here the CDR3 reads CASSTYRDSNQPQHF. The CDR3 DNA sequence: TGTGCCAGCAGTACCTACAGGGATAGCAATCAGCCCCAGCATTTT.

This clone was found a few times. This sequence joins TRBV2 and TRBJ2-2; 14 bases match TRBD2. V lost 6 bases, J lost 4 bases, and 4 bases stayed unmatched. CDR1 and CDR2 from the germline V gene are SNHLY and FYNNEI. The CDR3 is 16 amino acids. CDR3 sequence reads: CASRIGLAGGTGELFF. The CDR3 DNA follows: TGTGCCAGCAGGATCGGACTAGCGGGGGGCACCGGGGAGCTGTTTTTT.

The rearrangement links TRBV5-5 to TRBJ1-4, with D maybe TRBD1 (5 bases). This CDR3 is built from 15 residues. Germline V lookup: CDR1 SGHKS, CDR2 YYEKEE (reference sequence). V dropped 4 bases and J dropped 8 bases, with 18 bases sitting between them. In DNA form, the CDR3 reads TGTGCCAGCAGCCTCTCCGGGACCCTTGGGGAAAAACTGTTTTTT. Translated: CASSLSGTLGEKLFF.

The chain is built from TRBV11-2 and TRBJ2-7; 8 positions agree with TRBD2. Germline-derived CDR1 and CDR2 are SGHAT and FQNNGV. The CDR3 spans 15 residues. The J segment lost 1 base and the V segment lost 2 bases, leaving 4 bases of the junction unmatched. CDR3 nucleotide sequence: TGTGCCAGCAGCTTAACCGGGGGGGAGTCCTACGAGCAGTACTTC. Residues: CASSLTGGESYEQYF.

This chain links TRBV7-2 with TRBJ1-1; no clear D. Germline lookup yields CDR1 SGHTA and CDR2 FQGNSA. V lost 2 bases, J lost 7 bases, and 8 bases lay in between. This CDR3 contains 12 residues. The CDR3 coding sequence is TGTGCCAGCAGCTTATACAGATTTGAAGCTTTCTTT. Residues: CASSLYRFEAFF.

The V call is TRBV11-1, the J call TRBJ2-7; D is possibly TRBD1 or TRBD2 (6 bases each). V lost 2 bases and J 2 bases, leaving 10 bases between the germline ends. The CDR3 runs 14 residues. The germline gives CDR1 SGHAT, CDR2 FQDESV (reference sequence). CDR3 bases: TGTGCCAGCAGCTTATATGGGGGGCCCTACGAGCAGTACTTC. It is translated as CASSLYGGPYEQYF. The whole variable domain, remainder taken from reference TRBV11-1 and TRBJ2-7, is EAEVAQSPRYKITEKSQAVAFWCDPISGHATLYWYRQILGQGPELLVQFQDESVVDDSQLPKDRFSAERLKGVDSTLKIQPAELGDSAMYLCASSLYGGPYEQYFGPGTRLTVT.

The V gene is TRBV30, the J gene TRBJ2-7; TRBD1 might be the D (5 bases). The CDR3 loop spans 14 amino acids. V was clipped by 5 bases and J by 3 bases, with 17 bases between them. Germline V gene sequence: CDR1 GTSNPN, CDR2 SVGIG (reference sequence). This CDR3 reads CAWQTGQNSYEQYF. The CDR3 DNA follows: TGTGCCTGGCAAACCGGACAAAATAGCTACGAGCAGTACTTC. Full variable domain (missing parts from reference TRBV30 and TRBJ2-7): SQTIHQWPATLVQPVGSPLSLECTVEGTSNPNLYWYRQAAGRGLQLLFYSVGIGQISSEVPQNLSASRPQDRQFILSSKKLLLSDSGFYLCAWQTGQNSYEQYFGPGTRLTVT.

This clone was found a few times. The V gene is TRBV27, the J gene TRBJ1-2, with 9 bases that match TRBD1. V shed 2 bases and J 4 bases; nucleotides not matched to a gene: 8. The CDR3 is 16 amino acids. Germline-derived CDR1 and CDR2 are MNHEY and SMNVEV (reference sequence). In DNA, the CDR3 is TGTGCCAGCAGTTTAAAGGGACAGGGAGCGGGCTATGGCTACACCTTC. It codes for CASSLKGQGAGYGYTF.

The gene calls are TRBV5-8 and TRBJ2-7, with D hard to call. Trimming cost V 3 bases and J 4 bases, with 5 bases left between them. This CDR3 region has 11 residues. CDR1 and CDR2 from the germline V gene are SGHTS and YDEGEE. This CDR3 reads CASSSYYEQYF. In DNA form, the CDR3 reads TGTGCCAGCAGCTCCTATTACGAGCAGTACTTC.

V is TRBV4-1 and J is TRBJ1-1, with 8 bases identical to TRBD1. The CDR3 totals 19 residues. V lost 1 base, J lost 0 bases, and 13 bases stayed unmatched. In germline, CDR1 is MGHRA, CDR2 YSYEKL. As DNA, the CDR3 is TGCGCCAGCAGCCAAGCAAGGACAGGGAGGTTCCTTATGAACACTGAAGCTTTCTTT. This encodes CASSQARTGRFLMNTEAFF.

This chain links TRBV2 with TRBJ2-3; D might be TRBD2 (6 bases). The CDR3 length is 15 residues. Germline CDR1 and CDR2: SNHLY and FYNNEI. V was clipped by 6 bases and J by 1 base, with 14 bases between them. CDR3 sequence reads: CASRDRGTGTDTQYF. CDR3 DNA sequence: TGTGCCAGCAGGGACCGGGGGACTGGCACAGATACGCAGTATTTT. Complete variable domain (other parts from reference TRBV2 and TRBJ2-3): EPEVTQTPSHQVTQMGQEVILRCVPISNHLYFYWYRQILGQKVEFLVSFYNNEISEKSEIFDDQFSVERPDGSNFTLKIRSTKLEDSAMYFCASRDRGTGTDTQYFGPGTRLTVL.

The genes are TRBV4-2 and TRBJ2-7, with TRBD2 matching 8 bases. The CDR3 totals 16 residues. V lost 0 bases and J lost 6; bases outside the gene matches: 10. CDR1 is LGHNA and CDR2 is YNFKEQ in the germline V gene. The DNA for the CDR3 is TGTGCCAGCAGCCAAGATCCTCGGGGGGGGCTCTCCGAGCAGTACTTC. It translates to CASSQDPRGGLSEQYF.

This clone occurred once. This chain links TRBV5-1 with TRBJ2-3; D gene unclear. Germline V lookup: CDR1 SGHRS, CDR2 YFSETQ. The V and J ends lost 4 bases and 1 base respectively, with 16 bases between them. This CDR3 has 16 amino acids. The CDR3 sequence: CASSTSSGSRTDTQYF. CDR3 DNA sequence: TGCGCCAGCAGCACATCGAGTGGCAGCCGCACAGATACGCAGTATTTT.

This clone was found once. The J gene is TRBJ1-1, the V gene TRBV4-1; TRBD1 agrees at 7 bases. J was trimmed by 5 bases and V by 10 bases; bases with no gene match: 4. The germline V gene has CDR1 MGHRA and CDR2 YSYEKL. CDR3 size: 11 residues. The CDR3 sequence: CATTGETEAFF. As DNA, the CDR3 is TGCGCCACCACAGGGGAAACTGAAGCTTTCTTT.

The chain employs TRBV27 and TRBJ1-6; D is uncertain. Trimming removed 5 bases at V and 7 bases at J, with 6 bases between. Germline loops: CDR1 MNHEY, CDR2 SMNVEV (reference sequence). The CDR3 contains 12 residues. Here the CDR3 reads CASSLLNSPLHF. CDR3 nucleotides: TGTGCCAGCAGTCTTTTAAATTCACCCCTCCACTTT.

The V gene is TRBV5-1, the J gene TRBJ1-6, with D perhaps TRBD1 (6 bases). Trimming stripped 5 bases from V and 7 bases from J, with 10 bases between. The CDR3 contains 13 residues. Germline assignment: CDR1 SGHRS and CDR2 YFSETQ. CDR3 sequence reads: CASSDRMNSPLHF. CDR3 in DNA: TGCGCCAGCAGTGACAGGATGAATTCACCCCTCCACTTT.

This chain links TRBV10-3 with TRBJ1-5, with D hard to call. The CDR3 consists of 13 residues. The germline gives CDR1 ENHRY, CDR2 SYGVKD. Trimming pared 3 bases from V and 5 bases from J, leaving 8 bases between. In nucleotides, the CDR3 is TGTGCCATCAGTGAATTTCCGGATCAGCCCCAGCATTTT. This codes for CAISEFPDQPQHF.

This clone showed up just a few times. The chain combines TRBV4-1 with TRBJ1-1, with unresolved D. Germline V lookup: CDR1 MGHRA, CDR2 YSYEKL. This CDR3 spans 12 amino acids. V lost 4 bases, J lost 4 bases, and 7 bases lay in between. The CDR3 here is CASSLLGTEAFF. The CDR3 region has the DNA TGCGCCAGCAGCCTGTTGGGCACTGAAGCTTTCTTT.

The V call is TRBV7-2, the J call TRBJ2-7, with TRBD1 identical over 8 bases. V trimming: 1 base; J trimming: 7 bases; junction bases outside the gene matches: 9. From germline, CDR1 is SGHTA and CDR2 FQGNSA. The CDR3 covers 15 residues. CDR3 bases: TGTGCCAGCAGCTTAGTTCAGGGGGCGATTCAAGAGCAGTACTTC. It specifies CASSLVQGAIQEQYF.